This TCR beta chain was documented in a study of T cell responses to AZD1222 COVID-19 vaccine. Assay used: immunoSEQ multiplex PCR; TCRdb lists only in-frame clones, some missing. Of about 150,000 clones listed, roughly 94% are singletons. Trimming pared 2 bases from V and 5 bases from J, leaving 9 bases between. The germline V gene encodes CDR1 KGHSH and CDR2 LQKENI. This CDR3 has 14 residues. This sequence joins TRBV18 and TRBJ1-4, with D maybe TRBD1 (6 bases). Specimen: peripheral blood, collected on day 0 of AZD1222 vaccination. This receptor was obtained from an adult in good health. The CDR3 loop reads CASSPNQGNEKLFF. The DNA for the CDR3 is TGTGCCAGCTCACCAAACCAGGGGAATGAAAAACTGTTTTTT. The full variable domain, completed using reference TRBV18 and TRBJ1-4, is NAGVMQNPRHLVRRRGQEARLRCSPMKGHSHVYWYRQLPEEGLKFMVYLQKENIIDESGMPKERFSAEFPKEGPSILRIQQVVRGDSAAYFCASSPNQGNEKLFFGSGTQLSVL.